These 13 T cell receptor beta chains were sequenced from one sample in a study of T cell responses to AZD1222 COVID-19 vaccine. TCRdb's copy holds only in-frame clones and misses some; the assay was immunoSEQ multiplex PCR. The data hold approximately 200,000 clones, with 80% to 90% observed a single time. This specimen was peripheral blood, taken on day 0 of AZD1222 vaccination. The receptors here all came from an adult in good health.

V and J are TRBV30 and TRBJ1-1; weak D call: TRBD1 (6 bases). In germline, CDR1 is GTSNPN, CDR2 SVGIG (reference sequence). CDR3 length: 14 residues. Trimming left V 0 bases short and J 1 base short, with 9 bases between. The CDR3 DNA sequence: TGTGCCTGGAGTGTTAGGGGGGGGAACACTGAAGCTTTCTTT. This gives the protein CAWSVRGGNTEAFF.

The CDR3 DNA reads TGTGCCAGCAGAACAGGGAGCTCCTACGAGCAGTACTTC. It yields the protein CASRTGSSYEQYF. The gene calls are TRBV7-9 and TRBJ2-7; maybe TRBD1 (6 bases). Trimming left V 6 bases short and J 0 bases short, with 9 bases between. CDR1 SEHNR and CDR2 FQNEAQ come from the germline V gene (reference sequence). The CDR3 is 13 amino acids.

In this sample, this clone turned up a few times. CDR3 coding DNA: TGTGCCAGCAGCGGGGGTGGCTACGAGCAGTACTTC. It translates to CASSGGGYEQYF. V usage is TRBV3-1 (or the pseudogene TRBV3-2) and J usage is TRBJ2-7; tentatively, D is TRBD1 or TRBD2 (5 bases each). V was pared by 5 bases and J by 3 bases, with 8 bases between. This CDR3 has 12 residues. The germline V gene has CDR1 LGHDT and CDR2 YNNKEL (reference sequence).

This chain links TRBV7-3 with TRBJ2-7; 9 nucleotides match TRBD2. V trimming: 1 base; J trimming: 1 base; junction bases outside the gene matches: 2. Germline lookup yields CDR1 SGHTA and CDR2 FQGTGA. This CDR3 spans 15 amino acids. The CDR3 coding sequence is TGTGCCAGCAGCTTAATAGCGGGGGAGTCCTACGAGCAGTACTTC. This gives the protein CASSLIAGESYEQYF.

The chain combines TRBV10-2 with TRBJ1-2, with D possibly matching TRBD1 (6 bases). Germline lookup yields CDR1 WSHSY and CDR2 SAAADI. Trimming took off 1 base at V and 6 bases at J, with 12 bases between the two ends. The CDR3 runs 14 residues. The CDR3 loop reads CASSELVSGDGYTF. CDR3 bases: TGCGCCAGCAGTGAGTTGGTATCAGGGGATGGCTACACCTTC.

This chain uses TRBV6-5 with TRBJ1-1; weak D call: TRBD1 (5 bases). This CDR3 has 13 residues. Trimming cost V 7 bases and J 1 base, with 10 bases left between them. The germline V gene encodes CDR1 MNHEY and CDR2 SVGAGI. CDR3 protein: CASTAQANTEAFF. CDR3 bases: TGTGCCAGCACTGCACAGGCGAACACTGAAGCTTTCTTT.

This rearrangement joins TRBV10-1 to TRBJ2-4, with a weak D call TRBD1 (5 bases). The V gene's germline CDR1 is WNHNN and CDR2 SYGVQD (reference sequence). The CDR3 has 14 amino acids. Trimming pared 5 bases from V and 5 bases from J, leaving 13 bases between. The CDR3 sequence is CASSRATTENIQYF. CDR3 nucleotide sequence: TGCGCCAGCAGTCGGGCAACGACAGAAAACATTCAGTACTTC.

This clone was observed once. The V and J genes are TRBV9 and TRBJ1-5; 7 bases match TRBD1. The CDR3 is 14 residues long. Trimming cost V 2 bases and J 4 bases; bases outside gene matches: 3. CDR1 and CDR2 (germline): SGDLS, YYNGEE. The CDR3 DNA follows: TGTGCCAGCAGCGTCGGGACAGCTAATCAGCCCCAGCATTTT. It specifies CASSVGTANQPQHF.

This chain links TRBV27 with TRBJ2-7, with a weak D call TRBD1 (5 bases). This CDR3 has 13 residues. Trimming removed 5 bases at V and 7 bases at J, with 15 bases between. Germline V CDR1 and CDR2: MNHEY, SMNVEV (reference sequence). The CDR3 loop is CASSDDSLLEQYF. The CDR3 region has the DNA TGTGCCAGCAGTGATGACAGTCTCTTGGAGCAGTACTTC.

The genes are TRBV10-3 and TRBJ2-7; D is unclear. The V end lost 1 base, the J end lost 5 bases, and 12 bases lay between the germline ends. The V gene's germline CDR1 is ENHRY and CDR2 SYGVKD. The CDR3 sequence is 14 residues long. As DNA, the CDR3 is TGTGCCATCAGTGAGTTAAAGGGTTCTAACGAGCAGTACTTC. It codes for CAISELKGSNEQYF.

The gene calls are TRBV5-4 and TRBJ1-1; 7 positions agree with TRBD1. CDR3 length: 13 amino acids. V dropped 0 bases and J dropped 8; count of bases not matched to a gene: 4. Germline V lookup: CDR1 SGHNT, CDR2 YYREEE (reference sequence). The CDR3 sequence is CASSLEAGQEAFF. In nucleotides, the CDR3 is TGTGCCAGCAGCTTGGAGGCGGGACAGGAAGCTTTCTTT.

The genes are TRBV19 and TRBJ1-3; D is ambiguous. V lost 7 bases and J 0 bases, leaving 10 bases between the germline ends. The CDR3 is made up of 14 amino acids. Germline values: CDR1 LNHDA, CDR2 SQIVND (reference sequence). The CDR3 region is CASTPLASGNTIYF. The DNA for the CDR3 is TGTGCCAGTACCCCCTTGGCCTCTGGAAACACCATATATTTT.

The gene calls are TRBV18 and TRBJ1-4; TRBD1 aligns across 10 bases. The CDR3 covers 16 residues. Germline lookup yields CDR1 KGHSH and CDR2 LQKENI. V dropped 2 bases and J dropped 7; count of bases not matched to a gene: 7. The CDR3 coding sequence is TGTGCCAGCTCACCAGTGACAGGGGGCTCTGGTGAAAAACTGTTTTTT. Its translation: CASSPVTGGSGEKLFF.